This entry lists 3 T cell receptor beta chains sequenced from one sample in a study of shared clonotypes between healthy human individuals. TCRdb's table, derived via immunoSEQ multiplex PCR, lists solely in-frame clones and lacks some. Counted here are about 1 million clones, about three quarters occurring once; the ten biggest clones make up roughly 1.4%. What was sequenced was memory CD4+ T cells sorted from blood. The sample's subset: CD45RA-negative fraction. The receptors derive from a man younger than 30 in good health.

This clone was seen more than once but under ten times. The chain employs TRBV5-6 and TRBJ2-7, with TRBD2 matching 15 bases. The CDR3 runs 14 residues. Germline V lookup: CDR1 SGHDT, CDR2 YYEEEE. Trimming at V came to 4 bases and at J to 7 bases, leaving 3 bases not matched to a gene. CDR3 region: CASSEGLAGGEQYF. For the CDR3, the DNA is TGTGCCAGCAGCGAGGGACTAGCGGGAGGTGAGCAGTACTTC. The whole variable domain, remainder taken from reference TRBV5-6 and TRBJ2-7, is DAGVTQSPTHLIKTRGQQVTLRCSPKSGHDTVSWYQQALGQGPQFIFQYYEEEERQRGNFPDRFSGHQFPNYSSELNVNALLLGDSALYLCASSEGLAGGEQYFGPGTRLTVT.

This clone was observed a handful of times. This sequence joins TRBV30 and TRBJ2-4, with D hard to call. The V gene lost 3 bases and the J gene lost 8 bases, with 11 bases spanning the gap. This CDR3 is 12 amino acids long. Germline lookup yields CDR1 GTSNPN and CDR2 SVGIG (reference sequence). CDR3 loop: CAWSDLMDIQYF. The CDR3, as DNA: TGTGCCTGGAGCGACCTTATGGACATTCAGTACTTC. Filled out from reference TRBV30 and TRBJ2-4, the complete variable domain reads SQTIHQWPATLVQPVGSPLSLECTVEGTSNPNLYWYRQAAGRGLQLLFYSVGIGQISSEVPQNLSASRPQDRQFILSSKKLLLSDSGFYLCAWSDLMDIQYFGAGTRLSVL.

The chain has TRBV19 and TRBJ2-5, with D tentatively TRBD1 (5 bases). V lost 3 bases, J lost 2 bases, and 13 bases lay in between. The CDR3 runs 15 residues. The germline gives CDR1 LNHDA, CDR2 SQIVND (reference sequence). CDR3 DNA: TGTGCCAGTAGTATCCCCTCTAGACAGCAAGAGACCCAGTACTTC. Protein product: CASSIPSRQQETQYF.